The 17 T cell receptor beta chains reported below all come from one sample, sequenced in a study of T cell responses to AZD1222 COVID-19 vaccine. Repertoires were generated with immunoSEQ multiplex PCR, while TCRdb's copy carries only in-frame clones and drops some. The table lists 95,000 to 100,000 clones, about 88% of them singletons. This specimen was peripheral blood, taken 28 days after the second AZD1222 dose. Source of these receptors: an adult who received the AZD1222 COVID-19 vaccine.

The chain couples TRBV5-1 to TRBJ2-1, with D unclear. The CDR3 is 13 amino acids. The V gene's germline CDR1 is SGHRS and CDR2 YFSETQ. Between the trimmed V and J ends, which lost 1 base and 7 bases, there was a span of 9 bases. Here the CDR3 reads CASSLTSTNEQFF. The CDR3 DNA reads TGCGCCAGCAGCTTGACGAGCACTAATGAGCAGTTCTTC. Based on the CDR3 plus reference TRBV5-1 and TRBJ2-1, the full variable domain is KAGVTQTPRYLIKTRGQQVTLSCSPISGHRSVSWYQQTPGQGLQFLFEYFSETQRNKGNFPGRFSGRQFSNSRSEMNVSTLELGDSALYLCASSLTSTNEQFFGPGTRLTVL.

This sequence joins TRBV5-6 and TRBJ2-7; 7 positions match TRBD2. The CDR3 length is 14 residues. V was pared by 1 base and J by 3 bases, with 4 bases of the junction left unmatched. Germline V gene data show CDR1 as SGHDT and CDR2 as YYEEEE. CDR3 in amino acids: CASSLNGGIYEQYF. Written as DNA, the CDR3 is TGTGCCAGCAGCTTGAACGGGGGGATCTACGAGCAGTACTTC.

The V and J genes are TRBV11-3 and TRBJ2-7; D is possibly TRBD2 (5 bases). This CDR3 contains 14 residues. Germline V gives CDR1 SGHNT, CDR2 YENEEA. Trimming removed 4 bases from V and 6 bases from J, with 16 bases in between. The CDR3 region is CASSSGNLPSEQYF. DNA of the CDR3: TGTGCCAGCAGCTCCGGGAACCTCCCCTCCGAGCAGTACTTC.

The V and J genes are TRBV6-5 and TRBJ1-2; D is unclear. CDR3 length: 12 residues. The V and J ends lost 6 bases and 5 bases respectively, with 10 bases between them. CDR1 MNHEY and CDR2 SVGAGI come from the germline V gene. Written as DNA, the CDR3 is TGTGCCAGCAGCGCAGACTCTTATGGCTACACCTTC. This encodes CASSADSYGYTF.

The gene calls are TRBV5-1 and TRBJ2-2; 9 positions match TRBD1. J gave up 6 bases and V 5 bases, and 8 bases lay outside the gene matches. CDR3 size: 15 residues. Germline CDR1 SGHRS, CDR2 YFSETQ. CDR3 amino acids: CASRDGTGSPGELFF. The CDR3 region has the DNA TGCGCCAGCAGAGACGGGACAGGGTCCCCCGGGGAGCTGTTTTTT.

V usage is TRBV7-8 and J usage is TRBJ1-3; 8 bases map to TRBD1. Germline CDR1 reads SGHVS; CDR2 reads FQNEAQ. V lost 4 bases, J lost 4 bases, and 9 bases stayed unmatched. The CDR3 consists of 16 residues. CDR3 amino acids: CASSSDRANRGNTIYF. The CDR3 nucleotides are TGTGCCAGCAGCTCGGACAGGGCGAACCGGGGAAACACCATATATTTT.

The sample holds one count of this clone. J is TRBJ1-6 and V is TRBV27, with a weak D call TRBD1 (5 bases). V was cut by 6 bases and J by 13 bases, with 19 bases left in between. The CDR3 has 14 amino acids. Looked up from germline, CDR1 is MNHEY and CDR2 is SMNVEV (reference sequence). The CDR3 coding sequence is TGTGCCAGCAGCCCCGGGACGGTGGATCGGCCCCTCCACTTT. Protein sequence: CASSPGTVDRPLHF.

This clone was counted between two and nine times. V and J are TRBV14 and TRBJ2-4, with D unclear. Deletions cut 5 bases from V and 0 bases from J, with 5 bases between. The germline V gene has CDR1 SGHDN and CDR2 FVKESK. The CDR3 has 13 amino acids. DNA for the CDR3: TGTGCCAGCAGCACACTAGCCAAAAACATTCAGTACTTC. This sequence encodes CASSTLAKNIQYF.

V gene TRBV7-2 combines with J gene TRBJ2-7; possibly TRBD2 for D (5 bases). This CDR3 region has 14 residues. Germline V gene sequence: CDR1 SGHTA, CDR2 FQGNSA. V lost 1 base and J 7 bases, leaving 14 bases between the germline ends. CDR3 region: CASSLEAARVEQYF. Here the CDR3 DNA reads TGTGCCAGCAGCTTAGAGGCGGCGAGGGTTGAGCAGTACTTC.

The chain joins TRBV6-5 to TRBJ1-1; D call uncertain. V was pared by 7 bases and J by 1 base, with 13 bases between. The germline gives CDR1 MNHEY, CDR2 SVGAGI. CDR3 length equals 14 residues. This CDR3 is CASTIRAPNTEAFF. Written as DNA, the CDR3 is TGTGCCAGCACTATCCGGGCTCCGAACACTGAAGCTTTCTTT.

The chain is built from TRBV27 and TRBJ1-2, with 10 bases identical to TRBD1. Losses at the gene ends were 5 bases for V and 5 bases for J; bases not matched to a gene: 11. The CDR3 has 16 residues. Germline V gene lookup returns CDR1 MNHEY and CDR2 SMNVEV (reference sequence). The CDR3 sequence: CASSPGQGVIGYGYTF. In DNA, the CDR3 is TGTGCCAGCAGTCCCGGACAGGGGGTAATAGGGTATGGCTACACCTTC.

The chain uses TRBV7-8 and TRBJ2-3; tentative D call: TRBD1 (5 bases). V lost 5 bases and J lost 2, with 8 bases in between. The germline V gene has CDR1 SGHVS and CDR2 FQNEAQ. The CDR3 loop spans 13 amino acids. In DNA, the CDR3 is TGTGCCAGCAGCCTGGGGCCCACAGATACGCAGTATTTT. Amino acids: CASSLGPTDTQYF.

This rearrangement joins TRBV7-9 to TRBJ2-1; a possible D gene is TRBD1 (6 bases). Deletions cut 10 bases from V and 2 bases from J, with 15 bases between. The CDR3 loop spans 14 amino acids. Germline CDR1 reads SEHNR; CDR2 reads FQNEAQ (reference sequence). The CDR3 loop is CATFGQKTYNEQFF. CDR3 sequence (DNA): TGTGCCACCTTCGGACAGAAAACCTACAATGAGCAGTTCTTC.

About this clone itself: This sample also contains other DNA sequences that code for the same CDR3. The rearrangement links TRBV7-6 to TRBJ2-2, with TRBD1 as a possible D gene (6 bases). Trimming took 6 bases from V and 1 from J, leaving 9 bases between them. This CDR3 contains 14 residues. Germline loops: CDR1 SGHVS, CDR2 FNYEAQ. In DNA, the CDR3 is TGTGCCAGCAGGGTACAGGGGAACACCGGGGAGCTGTTTTTT. Translation: CASRVQGNTGELFF.

The chain links TRBV7-2 to TRBJ2-2; 13 bases align to TRBD2. The CDR3 spans 15 residues. V lost 2 bases and J lost 6; bases outside the gene matches: 0. Germline V gene lookup returns CDR1 SGHTA and CDR2 FQGNSA. The CDR3: CASSLTSGGAGELFF. The CDR3 coding sequence is TGTGCCAGCAGCTTAACTAGCGGGGGGGCCGGGGAGCTGTTTTTT.

This clone showed up just a few times. The rearrangement joins TRBV29-1 to TRBJ2-7; 12 bases fit TRBD2. V shed 6 bases and J 3 bases; nucleotides not matched to a gene: 12. The length of the CDR3 is 16 residues. From germline, CDR1 is SQVTM and CDR2 ANQGSEA. The CDR3 here is CSVRTSGMDVFYEQYF. The DNA for the CDR3 is TGCAGCGTAAGGACTAGCGGGATGGATGTTTTCTACGAGCAGTACTTC.

The rearrangement joins TRBV6-5 to TRBJ1-1; weak D call: TRBD1 (5 bases). Germline CDR1 is MNHEY and CDR2 is SVGAGI. V was clipped by 7 bases and J by 6 bases, with 21 bases between them. This CDR3 is 15 amino acids long. The CDR3 nucleotides are TGTGCCAGCATAAGGGGTGATAGTAGCAGGTCTGAAGCTTTCTTT. Translated: CASIRGDSSRSEAFF.